This paragraph reports one T cell receptor beta chain. This sample is part of a study of T cell responses to AZD1222 COVID-19 vaccine. Per the germline V gene, CDR1 is MNHEY and CDR2 is SMNVEV (reference sequence). The V gene lost 5 bases and the J gene lost 8 bases, with 22 bases spanning the gap. CDR3 size: 16 residues. This table comes from immunoSEQ multiplex PCR, and its TCRdb copy is limited to in-frame clones, with some not included. The sample carries about 120,000 clones, 75% to 90% recorded once. This chain joins TRBV27 and TRBJ2-1; maybe TRBD1 (6 bases). The TCR comes from an adult in good health. Sequenced here: peripheral blood, sampled on day 0 of AZD1222 vaccination. The CDR3 sequence: CASSPRAPRDIHEQFF. The CDR3 nucleotides read TGTGCCAGCAGTCCCCGAGCCCCCCGGGACATACATGAGCAGTTCTTC.